Following are 20 T cell receptor beta chains from one sample sequenced in a study of T cells after posttransplantation cyclophosphamide. Libraries were prepared by immunoSEQ multiplex PCR; TCRdb keeps only in-frame clonotypes and omits some of them. Of tens of thousands of clones in the sample, approximately 86% were seen once. The sequenced sample consisted of PBMCs. These receptors originate from a man aged 25-45 years with a blood cancer, CMV-positive, and with a related stem cell donor.

The J gene is TRBJ1-2, the V gene TRBV9; 10 bases align to TRBD1. With 3 bases clipped from V and 5 bases from J, the junction kept 7 bases outside the gene matches. The V gene's germline CDR1 is SGDLS and CDR2 YYNGEE. There are 15 residues in the CDR3. CDR3 amino acids: CASSGGQGLPYGYTF. In DNA form, the CDR3 reads TGTGCCAGCAGCGGGGGACAGGGGCTACCTTATGGCTACACCTTC.

The chain links TRBV19 to TRBJ1-1, with no clear D. V lost 2 bases and J 3 bases, leaving 10 bases between the germline ends. The CDR3 has 14 residues. Germline CDR1 reads LNHDA; CDR2 reads SQIVND (reference sequence). The CDR3 here is CASSISGRYTEAFF. The CDR3 DNA is TGTGCCAGTAGTATATCAGGTCGGTACACTGAAGCTTTCTTT.

This chain connects TRBV6-6 to TRBJ2-1; 7 positions match TRBD2. This CDR3 contains 16 residues. V trimming: 2 bases; J trimming: 6 bases; junction bases outside the gene matches: 10. Per germline, CDR1 MNHNY and CDR2 SVGAGI (reference sequence). The CDR3 sequence: CASSYLAGVMGNEQFF. In DNA form, the CDR3 reads TGTGCCAGCAGTTACCTTGCGGGAGTAATGGGCAATGAGCAGTTCTTC.

This chain uses TRBV4-2 with TRBJ2-1; 11 positions match TRBD2. Per germline, CDR1 LGHNA and CDR2 YNFKEQ. The CDR3 runs 17 residues. V trimming: 4 bases; J trimming: 4 bases; junction bases outside the gene matches: 9. For the CDR3, the DNA is TGTGCCAGCAGCCCAGATCTCCGGACTAGCGGGTACAATGAGCAGTTCTTC. This translates into CASSPDLRTSGYNEQFF.

The chain recombines TRBV7-2 with TRBJ2-7; the D gene is possibly TRBD1 (6 bases). This CDR3 is built from 12 residues. Germline CDR1 SGHTA, CDR2 FQGNSA. Trimming pared 4 bases from V and 4 bases from J, leaving 8 bases between. The CDR3 loop reads CASSSQGYEQYF. The CDR3 DNA reads as TGTGCCAGCAGCTCGCAGGGGTACGAGCAGTACTTC.

V usage is TRBV11-3 and J usage is TRBJ1-3; no reliable D call. Trimming cost V 5 bases and J 1 base, with 9 bases left between them. CDR1 is SGHNT and CDR2 is YENEEA in the germline V gene. The CDR3 covers 14 residues. CDR3 residues: CASSPRGSGNTIYF. CDR3 nucleotide sequence: TGTGCCAGCAGCCCCCGGGGTTCTGGAAACACCATATATTTT. The full variable domain, its missing parts supplied by reference TRBV11-3 and TRBJ1-3, is EAGVVQSPRYKIIEKKQPVAFWCNPISGHNTLYWYLQNLGQGPELLIRYENEEAVDDSQLPKDRFSAERLKGVDSTLKIQPAELGDSAVYLCASSPRGSGNTIYFGEGSWLTVV.

V gene TRBV29-1 combines with J gene TRBJ2-2; a weak D match, TRBD1 (5 bases). The length of the CDR3 is 14 residues. Germline values: CDR1 SQVTM, CDR2 ANQGSEA. V was shortened by 4 bases and J by 4 bases, with 13 bases between the two germline ends. The CDR3 spells CSVVGRESTGELFF. CDR3 in DNA: TGCAGCGTTGTAGGCAGGGAATCCACCGGGGAGCTGTTTTTT.

The chain has TRBV30 and TRBJ2-4, with 13 nucleotides matching TRBD2. The J segment lost 7 bases and the V segment lost 5 bases, leaving 5 bases of the junction unmatched. The germline CDR1 and CDR2 sequences are GTSNPN and SVGIG (reference sequence). This CDR3 contains 14 residues. The CDR3: CAWSVGLAGNIQYF. CDR3 bases: TGTGCCTGGTCCGTGGGACTAGCGGGGAACATTCAGTACTTC.

J is TRBJ2-2 and V is TRBV4-3; 7 bases match TRBD2. V shed 2 bases and J 6 bases; nucleotides not matched to a gene: 9. The CDR3 runs 16 residues. Germline-derived CDR1 and CDR2 are LGHNA and YSLEER. CDR3 DNA: TGCGCCAGCAGCCAATCTTTGCGGGAGTATGCCGGGGAGCTGTTTTTT. It is translated as CASSQSLREYAGELFF.

This chain links TRBV25-1 with TRBJ2-5, with D possibly being TRBD2 (7 bases). V was shortened by 1 base and J by 2 bases, with 14 bases between the two germline ends. This CDR3 is built from 16 residues. Germline V gives CDR1 MGHDK, CDR2 SYGVNS. The CDR3 DNA is TGTGCCAGCAGTGAATGGTCCGGGGGGCGACAAGAGACCCAGTACTTC. This translates into CASSEWSGGRQETQYF.

The CDR3, as DNA: TGTGCCTGGGCTTTACAGGGGTGGAGACTAAGCTCCTACGAGCAGTACTTC. Translating gives CAWALQGWRLSSYEQYF. The rearrangement uses TRBV30 and TRBJ2-7, with TRBD1 matching over 7 bases. V dropped 5 bases and J dropped 0; count of bases not matched to a gene: 16. CDR1 GTSNPN and CDR2 SVGIG come from the germline V gene (reference sequence). The CDR3 extends over 17 amino acids.

The gene calls are TRBV6-5 and TRBJ2-1; a weak D match, TRBD2 (5 bases). Trimming removed 2 bases from V and 0 bases from J, with 11 bases in between. This CDR3 comprises 16 residues. Germline loops: CDR1 MNHEY, CDR2 SVGAGI. The CDR3 sequence is CASSYEGGSSYNEQFF. The CDR3 coding sequence is TGTGCCAGCAGTTACGAGGGTGGAAGCTCCTACAATGAGCAGTTCTTC.

V usage is TRBV6-1 and J usage is TRBJ1-4; unclear D gene. CDR1 is MNHNS and CDR2 is SASEGT in the germline V gene. The V end was cut by 6 bases, the J end by 4 bases, with 12 bases between. The CDR3 runs to 14 residues. CDR3 coding DNA: TGTGCCAGCAGACTTTTTTTAAATAATGAAAAACTGTTTTTT. Translating it yields CASRLFLNNEKLFF.

CDR3 sequence reads: CATSEGGGSSNEILVNEQFF. The CDR3 DNA is TGTGCCACCAGCGAGGGGGGGGGATCTTCCAACGAGATACTCGTCAATGAGCAGTTCTTC. This chain joins TRBV15 and TRBJ2-1, with D maybe TRBD2 (7 bases). There are 20 residues in the CDR3. CDR1 is LNHNV and CDR2 is YYDKDF in the germline V gene (reference sequence). The germline V and J ends were trimmed by 5 bases and 6 bases, with 32 bases remaining between them.

J is TRBJ2-5 and V is TRBV7-9, with 12 bases identical to TRBD2. Germline assignment: CDR1 SEHNR and CDR2 FQNEAQ (reference sequence). Unmatched junction bases numbered 8, after V lost 5 bases and J lost 4 bases. CDR3 size: 16 residues. The CDR3 DNA is TGTGCCAGCAGCCTATCGACTAGCGGGAGTGGAGAGACCCAGTACTTC. Amino acids: CASSLSTSGSGETQYF. The full variable domain, completed using reference TRBV7-9 and TRBJ2-5, is DTGVSQNPRHKITKRGQNVTFRCDPISEHNRLYWYRQTLGQGPEFLTYFQNEAQLEKSRLLSDRFSAERPKGSFSTLEIQRTEQGDSAMYLCASSLSTSGSGETQYFGPGTRLLVL.

V is TRBV30 and J is TRBJ2-3; 8 bases agree with TRBD2. CDR1 and CDR2 from the germline V gene are GTSNPN and SVGIG (reference sequence). The V segment lost 3 bases and the J segment 8 bases; nucleotides outside the gene matches: 1. The CDR3 is 11 residues long. The DNA for the CDR3 is TGTGCCTGGAGCGCGGGGGGTACGCAGTATTTT. The encoded protein is CAWSAGGTQYF.

The V and J genes are TRBV30 and TRBJ1-1, with TRBD1 matching 7 bases. The V gene end was trimmed by 5 bases and the J gene end by 5 bases; junction bases not matched to a gene: 8. Germline lookup yields CDR1 GTSNPN and CDR2 SVGIG (reference sequence). The CDR3 totals 13 residues. This CDR3 is CAWQKGARTEAFF. In DNA, the CDR3 is TGTGCCTGGCAGAAGGGGGCGCGAACTGAAGCTTTCTTT.

The chain couples TRBV9 to TRBJ2-1; D is unclear. Germline V CDR1 and CDR2: SGDLS, YYNGEE. Trimming pared 7 bases from V and 0 bases from J, leaving 8 bases between. The CDR3 spans 13 residues. In DNA form, the CDR3 reads TGTGCCAGCGGGCCGAGCTCCTACAATGAGCAGTTCTTC. Protein sequence: CASGPSSYNEQFF. Complete variable domain (other parts from reference TRBV9 and TRBJ2-1): DSGVTQTPKHLITATGQRVTLRCSPRSGDLSVYWYQQSLDQGLQFLIQYYNGEERAKGNILERFSAQQFPDLHSELNLSSLELGDSALYFCASGPSSYNEQFFGPGTRLTVL.

The chain links TRBV18 to TRBJ1-3; 7 bases line up with TRBD1. Unmatched junction bases numbered 3, after V lost 4 bases and J lost 0 bases. The germline V gene encodes CDR1 KGHSH and CDR2 LQKENI. The CDR3 length is 15 residues. The CDR3: CASSLTGSSGNTIYF. CDR3 nucleotide sequence: TGTGCCAGCTCACTGACAGGGAGCTCTGGAAACACCATATATTTT. The full variable domain, rest sourced from reference TRBV18 and TRBJ1-3, is NAGVMQNPRHLVRRRGQEARLRCSPMKGHSHVYWYRQLPEEGLKFMVYLQKENIIDESGMPKERFSAEFPKEGPSILRIQQVVRGDSAAYFCASSLTGSSGNTIYFGEGSWLTVV.

This clone was counted once. The chain employs TRBV7-8 and TRBJ1-3; 7 nucleotides match TRBD1. The V segment lost 1 base and the J segment 4 bases; nucleotides outside the gene matches: 4. This CDR3 is built from 15 residues. Germline V gene data show CDR1 as SGHVS and CDR2 as FQNEAQ. The CDR3 here is CASSLERGRGNTIYF. The CDR3 DNA follows: TGTGCCAGCAGCTTAGAGAGGGGGCGCGGAAACACCATATATTTT.